The present T cell receptor (beta chain) was sequenced within a study of post-analysis software for immune sequencing data. CDR3 size: 14 residues. The V gene's germline CDR1 is MNHNS and CDR2 SASEGT. The junction had 7 bases not matched to a gene; V was cut back by 2 bases and J by 9 bases. As to this clonotype: What it binds is not known.

Incorporated into the TCR beta cDNA libraries were unique molecular identifiers, which served to reduce PCR and sequencing biases. TCRdb recomputed calls from the PCR reads with MiXCR, one row per CDR3 protein. The sample has about 620,000 distinct CDR3 sequences; about 44% are singletons. Study-level points and caveats: TRBV5-6, TRBV5-1 and TRBV20-1 were among five TRBV segments more frequent in patients than controls.

The material sequenced was blood. The gene calls are TRBV6-1 and TRBJ2-3; 8 positions match TRBD1. The source is a girl between 10 and 17 years old with multiple sclerosis. CDR3 nucleotides: TGTGCCAGCAGTGAAACGACAGGGGCGGGCACGCAGTATTTT. It specifies CASSETTGAGTQYF.